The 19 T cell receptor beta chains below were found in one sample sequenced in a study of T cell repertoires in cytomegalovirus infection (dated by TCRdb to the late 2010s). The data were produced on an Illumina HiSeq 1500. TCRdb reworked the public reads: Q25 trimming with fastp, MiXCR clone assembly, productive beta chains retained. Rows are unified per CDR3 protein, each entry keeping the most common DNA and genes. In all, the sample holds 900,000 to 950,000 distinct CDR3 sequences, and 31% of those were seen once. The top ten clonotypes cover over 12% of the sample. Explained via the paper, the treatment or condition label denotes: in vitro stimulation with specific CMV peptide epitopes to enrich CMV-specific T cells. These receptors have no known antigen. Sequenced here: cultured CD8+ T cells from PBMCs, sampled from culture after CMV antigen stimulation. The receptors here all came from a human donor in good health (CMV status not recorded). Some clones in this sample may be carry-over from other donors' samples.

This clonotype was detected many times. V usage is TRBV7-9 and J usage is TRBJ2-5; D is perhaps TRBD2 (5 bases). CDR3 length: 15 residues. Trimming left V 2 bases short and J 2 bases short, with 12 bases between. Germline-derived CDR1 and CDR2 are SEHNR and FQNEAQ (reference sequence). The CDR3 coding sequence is TGTGCCAGCAGCTTAAGCGGACCCTTACAAGAGACCCAGTACTTC. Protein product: CASSLSGPLQETQYF.

The CDR3 protein is CASSEGTPGDNQPQHF. CDR3 sequence (DNA): TGTGCCAGCAGTGAAGGGACCCCAGGGGACAATCAGCCCCAGCATTTT. The rearrangement joins TRBV6-1 to TRBJ1-5; D is possibly TRBD1 (6 bases). The germline V and J ends were trimmed by 1 base and 3 bases, with 13 bases remaining between them. The CDR3 spans 16 residues. Germline assignment: CDR1 MNHNS and CDR2 SASEGT.

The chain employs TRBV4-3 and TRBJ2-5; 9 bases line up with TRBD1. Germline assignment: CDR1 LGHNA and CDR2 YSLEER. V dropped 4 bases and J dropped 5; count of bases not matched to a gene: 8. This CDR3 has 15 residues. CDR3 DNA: TGCGCCAGCAGCCTATATGACAGGGGGAAGGAGACCCAGTACTTC. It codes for CASSLYDRGKETQYF.

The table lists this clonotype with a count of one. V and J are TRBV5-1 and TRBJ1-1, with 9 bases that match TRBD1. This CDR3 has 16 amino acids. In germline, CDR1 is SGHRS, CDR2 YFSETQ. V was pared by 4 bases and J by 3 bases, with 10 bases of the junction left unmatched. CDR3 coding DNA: TGCGCCAGCAGCCCGGGACAGGGATATTTGGACACTGAAGCTTTCTTT. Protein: CASSPGQGYLDTEAFF.

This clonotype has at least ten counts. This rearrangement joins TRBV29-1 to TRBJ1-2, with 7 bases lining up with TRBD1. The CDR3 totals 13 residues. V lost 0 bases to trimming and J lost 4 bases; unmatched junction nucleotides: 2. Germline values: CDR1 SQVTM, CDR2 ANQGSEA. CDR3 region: CSVEDGTVYGYTF. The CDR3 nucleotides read TGCAGCGTTGAAGACGGGACAGTCTATGGCTACACCTTC.

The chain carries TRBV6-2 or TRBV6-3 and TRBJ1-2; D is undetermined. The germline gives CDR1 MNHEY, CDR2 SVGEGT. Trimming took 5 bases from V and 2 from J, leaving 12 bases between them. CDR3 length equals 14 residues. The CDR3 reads CASSLYGPNYGYTF. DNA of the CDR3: TGTGCCAGCAGTCTATACGGGCCAAACTATGGCTACACCTTC.

The CDR3, as DNA: TGTGCCAGCAGCTTAATTCGGACAGGGGGCGATTCGAACACCGGGGAGCTGTTTTTT. This codes for CASSLIRTGGDSNTGELFF. The chain joins TRBV11-3 to TRBJ2-2; 11 positions agree with TRBD1. The CDR3 runs 19 residues. Germline V gene lookup returns CDR1 SGHNT and CDR2 YENEEA. Trimming at V came to 2 bases and at J to 0 bases, leaving 8 bases not matched to a gene.

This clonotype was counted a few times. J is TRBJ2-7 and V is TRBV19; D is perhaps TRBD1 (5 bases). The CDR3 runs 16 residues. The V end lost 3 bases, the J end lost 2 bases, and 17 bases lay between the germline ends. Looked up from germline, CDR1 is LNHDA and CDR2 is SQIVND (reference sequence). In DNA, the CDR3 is TGTGCCAGTAGTATTGGTCTGACAGCCTCTACCTACGAGCAGTACGTC. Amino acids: CASSIGLTASTYEQYV.

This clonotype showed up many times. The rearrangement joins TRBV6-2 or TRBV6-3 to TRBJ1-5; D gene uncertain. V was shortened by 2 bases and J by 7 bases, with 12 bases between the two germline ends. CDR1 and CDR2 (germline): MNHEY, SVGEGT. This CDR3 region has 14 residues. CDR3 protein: CASSYRGMQQPQHF. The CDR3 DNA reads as TGTGCCAGCAGTTACCGGGGAATGCAACAGCCCCAGCATTTT.

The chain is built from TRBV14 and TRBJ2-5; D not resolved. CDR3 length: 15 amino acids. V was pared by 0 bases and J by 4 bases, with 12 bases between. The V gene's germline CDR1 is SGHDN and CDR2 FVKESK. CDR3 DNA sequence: TGTGCCAGCAGCCAAGATATGGGGTTGGCAGAGACCCAGTACTTC. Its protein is CASSQDMGLAETQYF.

The CDR3, as DNA: TGTGCCAGCAGCCCAAACAGGGGGGCCTCCTACAATGAGCAGTTCTTC. This encodes CASSPNRGASYNEQFF. The chain links TRBV7-9 to TRBJ2-1; TRBD1 matches 8 bases. V was clipped by 5 bases and J by 0 bases; unmatched bases: 6. The germline V gene encodes CDR1 SEHNR and CDR2 FQNEAQ (reference sequence). This CDR3 has 16 residues.

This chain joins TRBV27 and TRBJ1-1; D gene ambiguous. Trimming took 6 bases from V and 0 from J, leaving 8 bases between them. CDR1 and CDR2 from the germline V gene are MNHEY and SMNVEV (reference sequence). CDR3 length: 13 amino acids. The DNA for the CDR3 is TGTGCCAGCAGGGAGGTCATGAACACTGAAGCTTTCTTT. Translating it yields CASREVMNTEAFF.

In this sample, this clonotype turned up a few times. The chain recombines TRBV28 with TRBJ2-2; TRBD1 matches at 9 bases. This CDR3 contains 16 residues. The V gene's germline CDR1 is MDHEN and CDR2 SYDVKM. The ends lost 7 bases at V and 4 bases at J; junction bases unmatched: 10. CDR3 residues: CASTLSGTGPTGELFF. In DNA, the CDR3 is TGTGCCAGCACTCTATCCGGGACAGGGCCCACCGGGGAGCTGTTTTTT.

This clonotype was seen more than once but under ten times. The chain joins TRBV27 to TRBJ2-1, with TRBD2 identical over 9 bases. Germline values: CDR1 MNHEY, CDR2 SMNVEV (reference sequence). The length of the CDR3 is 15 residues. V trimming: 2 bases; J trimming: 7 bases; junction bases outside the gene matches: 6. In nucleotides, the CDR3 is TGTGCCAGCAGTTTAAAAAGCGGGGGGCATAATGAGCAGTTCTTC. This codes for CASSLKSGGHNEQFF.

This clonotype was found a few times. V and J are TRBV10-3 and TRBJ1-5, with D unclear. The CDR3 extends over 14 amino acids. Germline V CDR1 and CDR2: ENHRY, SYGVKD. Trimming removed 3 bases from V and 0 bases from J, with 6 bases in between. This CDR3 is CAISDSYSNQPQHF. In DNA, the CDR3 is TGTGCCATCAGTGACAGTTATAGCAATCAGCCCCAGCATTTT.

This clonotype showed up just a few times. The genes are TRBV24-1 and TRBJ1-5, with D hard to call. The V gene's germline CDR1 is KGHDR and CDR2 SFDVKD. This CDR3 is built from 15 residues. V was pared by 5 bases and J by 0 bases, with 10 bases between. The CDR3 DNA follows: TGTGCCACCAGTGGCAGAAGGGCTAGCAATCAGCCCCAGCATTTT. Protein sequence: CATSGRRASNQPQHF.

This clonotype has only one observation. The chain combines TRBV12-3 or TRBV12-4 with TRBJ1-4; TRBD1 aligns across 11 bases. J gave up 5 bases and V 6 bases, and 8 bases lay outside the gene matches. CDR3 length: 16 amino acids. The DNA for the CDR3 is TGTGCCAGCAGGGGGGGACAGGGGGAATCGAATGAAAAACTGTTTTTT. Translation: CASRGGQGESNEKLFF.

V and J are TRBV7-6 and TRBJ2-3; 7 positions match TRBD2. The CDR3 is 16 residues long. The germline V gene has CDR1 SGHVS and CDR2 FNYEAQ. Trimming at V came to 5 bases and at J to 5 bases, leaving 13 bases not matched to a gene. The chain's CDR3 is CASSRPLGRGVDTQYF. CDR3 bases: TGTGCCAGCAGCCGCCCCTTGGGGAGGGGCGTAGATACGCAGTATTTT.

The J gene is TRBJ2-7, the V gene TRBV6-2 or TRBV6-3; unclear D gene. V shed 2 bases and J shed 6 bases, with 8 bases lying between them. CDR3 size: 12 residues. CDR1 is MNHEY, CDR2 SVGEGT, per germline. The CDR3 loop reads CASSYALREQYV. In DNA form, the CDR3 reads TGTGCCAGCAGTTACGCACTACGCGAGCAGTACGTC.